The sequence of this TCR beta chain was determined in a study of blood T cell repertoires in COVID-19. The CDR3 runs 16 residues. V shed 6 bases and J 4 bases; nucleotides not matched to a gene: 14. Germline CDR1 MGHDK, CDR2 SYGVNS. Clones were read by immunoSEQ multiplex PCR, and TCRdb kept only the in-frame ones, dropping some. Among 60,000 to 75,000 clones listed, 75% to 90% were seen once. A single count supports this clone. Sequenced: peripheral blood. The chain has TRBV25-1 and TRBJ2-5; 7 nucleotides match TRBD1. The sequence was collected from a man aged 45 to 65 with active COVID-19. Here the CDR3 DNA reads TGTGCCAGCAGCCCCCGAGGTCAGGGGGTAGGAGAGACCCAGTACTTC. It codes for CASSPRGQGVGETQYF.